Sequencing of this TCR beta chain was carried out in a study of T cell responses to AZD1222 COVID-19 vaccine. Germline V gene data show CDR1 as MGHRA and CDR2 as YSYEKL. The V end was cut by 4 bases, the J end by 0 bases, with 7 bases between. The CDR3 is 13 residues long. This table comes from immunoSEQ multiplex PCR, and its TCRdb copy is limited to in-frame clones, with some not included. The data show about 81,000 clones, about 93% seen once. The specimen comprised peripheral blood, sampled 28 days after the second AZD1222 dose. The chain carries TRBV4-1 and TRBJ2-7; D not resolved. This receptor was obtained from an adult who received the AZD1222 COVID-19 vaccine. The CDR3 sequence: CASSLRPSYEQYF. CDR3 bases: TGCGCCAGCAGCCTCCGACCCTCCTACGAGCAGTACTTC.